The next 13 T cell receptor beta chains were all read from a single sample in a study of shared clonotypes between healthy human individuals. Some clones are missing from TCRdb's copy, which holds only in-frame ones; the method was immunoSEQ multiplex PCR. This sample has roughly 1 million clones; roughly 80% occur once, and the top ten carry less than 1.5%. Material for sequencing was memory CD4+ T cells sorted from blood. The subset is: CD45RA-negative fraction. The receptor set was obtained from a young man in good health.

Only a few counts were recorded for this clone. The chain has TRBV14 and TRBJ2-3; possibly TRBD1 for D (5 bases). Germline CDR1 is SGHDN and CDR2 is FVKESK. The V end was cut by 2 bases, the J end by 2 bases, with 11 bases between. The CDR3 covers 15 residues. Written as DNA, the CDR3 is TGTGCCAGCAGCCAACAAAGACAGACCACAGATACGCAGTATTTT. Translation gives CASSQQRQTTDTQYF.

Concerning this clone itself: This sample also contains other DNA sequences that code for the same CDR3. The J gene is TRBJ2-7, the V gene TRBV2; 7 nucleotides line up with TRBD2. The CDR3 is 11 amino acids. Germline trimming cut 7 bases from V and 4 bases from J; bases unmatched to any gene: 1. The germline gives CDR1 SNHLY, CDR2 FYNNEI. This CDR3 is CASMGGYEQYF. CDR3 bases: TGTGCCAGCATGGGGGGGTACGAGCAGTACTTC.

Written as DNA, the CDR3 is TGTGCCAGCAGCAAAGTTGGGGGGCGCAGGGAGGACTATGGCTACACCTTC. This gives the protein CASSKVGGRREDYGYTF. This chain joins TRBV21-1 and TRBJ1-2. TRBV21-1 corresponds to a pseudogene. The CDR3 loop spans 17 amino acids.

This CDR3 reads CASREAGSTTYNEQFF. Here the CDR3 DNA reads TGCGCCAGCAGGGAGGCAGGGAGTACGACCTACAATGAGCAGTTCTTC. This chain links TRBV4-3 with TRBJ2-1, with D tentatively TRBD1 or TRBD2 (5 bases each). CDR3 length: 16 residues. The germline V and J ends were trimmed by 6 bases and 2 bases, with 17 bases remaining between them. The germline V gene encodes CDR1 LGHNA and CDR2 YSLEER.

This clone came up many times. The genes are TRBV19 and TRBJ1-5, with 8 bases fitting TRBD1. V dropped 4 bases and J dropped 4; count of bases not matched to a gene: 12. Germline V gene sequence: CDR1 LNHDA, CDR2 SQIVND (reference sequence). This CDR3 contains 17 residues. This CDR3 is CASSTTWLRQGNQPQHF. The DNA for the CDR3 is TGTGCCAGTAGTACCACCTGGTTGAGACAGGGGAATCAGCCCCAGCATTTT.

The chain recombines TRBV14 with TRBJ2-7; D perhaps matches TRBD2 (5 bases). The germline V gene has CDR1 SGHDN and CDR2 FVKESK. V dropped 5 bases and J dropped 6 bases, with 17 bases sitting between them. This CDR3 comprises 14 residues. CDR3 amino acids: CASSTGLRVGEQYF. The CDR3 coding sequence is TGTGCCAGCAGCACCGGACTCCGGGTCGGCGAGCAGTACTTC.

This clone showed up just once. The rearrangement joins TRBV5-1 to TRBJ1-2, with D unclear. V lost 2 bases and J 8 bases, leaving 10 bases between the germline ends. Germline V gives CDR1 SGHRS, CDR2 YFSETQ. This CDR3 has 12 residues. The CDR3 DNA is TGCGCCAGCAGCTTAAGTATTGGAGGCTACACCTTC. Residues: CASSLSIGGYTF.

This sequence joins TRBV7-8 and TRBJ2-1, with D possibly matching TRBD2 (5 bases). The germline V gene encodes CDR1 SGHVS and CDR2 FQNEAQ. Deletions cut 5 bases from V and 11 bases from J, with 28 bases between. CDR3 length: 17 amino acids. The CDR3 coding sequence is TGTGCCAGCAGCCCTAGTCGTACGGAGGACTTAACAATGAAGCAGTTCTTC. Its protein product is CASSPSRTEDLTMKQFF.

V gene TRBV9 combines with J gene TRBJ2-2; D is possibly TRBD1 (6 bases). V lost 2 bases and J lost 4, with 15 bases in between. Germline CDR1 SGDLS, CDR2 YYNGEE. This CDR3 region has 16 residues. CDR3 bases: TGTGCCAGCAGCGTCAGGGGAAGTATGAGCACCGGGGAGCTGTTTTTT. Translation: CASSVRGSMSTGELFF.

This clone was counted a single time. The chain joins TRBV27 to TRBJ1-4; D remains ambiguous. The CDR3 is 13 residues long. V was clipped by 5 bases and J by 8 bases, with 12 bases between them. Germline V gene lookup returns CDR1 MNHEY and CDR2 SMNVEV (reference sequence). The CDR3 region is CASSRGLWEKLFF. The CDR3 DNA is TGTGCCAGCAGTCGAGGACTCTGGGAAAAACTGTTTTTT.

The rearrangement links TRBV18 to TRBJ2-5; a possible D gene is TRBD1 (6 bases). Germline assignment: CDR1 KGHSH and CDR2 LQKENI. Trimming took 5 bases from V and 5 from J, leaving 18 bases between them. The CDR3 runs to 15 residues. DNA for the CDR3: TGTGCCAGCTCATCAAGCAGGGGATCCCCGGAGACCCAGTACTTC. Translating it yields CASSSSRGSPETQYF. Using reference TRBV18 and TRBJ2-5 for the parts outside the CDR3, the full variable domain is NAGVMQNPRHLVRRRGQEARLRCSPMKGHSHVYWYRQLPEEGLKFMVYLQKENIIDESGMPKERFSAEFPKEGPSILRIQQVVRGDSAAYFCASSSSRGSPETQYFGPGTRLLVL.

This clone appeared a single time. The genes are TRBV5-4 and TRBJ2-7; D possibly matches TRBD1 or TRBD2 (5 bases each). This CDR3 contains 14 residues. CDR1 SGHNT and CDR2 YYREEE come from the germline V gene (reference sequence). Trimming took 0 bases from V and 3 from J, leaving 10 bases between them. The CDR3 region has the DNA TGTGCCAGCAGCTTGGAAGGGACCAGCTACGAGCAGTACTTC. Translated, it gives CASSLEGTSYEQYF.

The chain has TRBV2 and TRBJ1-1; 7 positions match TRBD1. The CDR3 runs 13 residues. After removal of 10 bases from V and 5 bases from J, the junction contained 10 bases not matched to a gene. Germline assignment: CDR1 SNHLY and CDR2 FYNNEI. CDR3 nucleotides: TGTGCCACGAAGAGACAGGGTTGGACTGAAGCTTTCTTT. Its protein product is CATKRQGWTEAFF.